This T cell receptor beta chain is drawn from a study of cytomegalovirus exposure and HLA in healthy donors. A word on this clone: Its antigen is currently unknown.

PCR used 60 Vbeta primers and 13 Jbeta primers. Sequenced by immunoSEQ multiplex PCR; TCRdb stores in-frame clones only, minus some. The sample includes approximately 180,000 clones, about 84% of them seen just once. Overall study results and limits: A later analysis reported that several of the most significant clusters appeared to be linked to common viral pathogens, among them Epstein-Barr virus. Sequence variants that were highly shared formed a cluster that was likely a sequencing artifact. In a later analysis, specific HLA alleles were associated with 15,000 or so TCR beta sequences at a 0.05 false discovery rate.

CDR1 and CDR2 from the germline V gene are SGHRS and YFSETQ. The CDR3 spans 16 residues. V shed 4 bases and J 1 base; nucleotides not matched to a gene: 6. V gene TRBV5-1 combines with J gene TRBJ2-2; 8 bases are shared with TRBD2. Sample: PBMCs. This receptor was taken from a man aged 18 to 29 in good health and CMV-seronegative. CDR3 loop: CASSPRGGQNTGELFF. The CDR3 bases are TGCGCCAGCAGCCCCCGGGGGGGCCAGAACACCGGGGAGCTGTTTTTT. The entire variable domain, with the rest obtained from reference TRBV5-1 and TRBJ2-2, is as follows: KAGVTQTPRYLIKTRGQQVTLSCSPISGHRSVSWYQQTPGQGLQFLFEYFSETQRNKGNFPGRFSGRQFSNSRSEMNVSTLELGDSALYLCASSPRGGQNTGELFFGEGSRLTVL.